This T cell receptor beta chain was profiled in a study of T cells in Graves' hyperthyroidism and ophthalmopathy. Each 10 ml fresh peripheral blood draw supplied the PBMCs. This clonotype was detected only a few times. The CDR3 spans 15 residues. Trimming cost V 7 bases and J 8 bases, with 20 bases left between them. The germline CDR1 and CDR2 sequences are MNHEY and SMNVEV (reference sequence). TCR beta CDR3 regions were amplified from RNA. Using the HTBI primer set, a first-round RT-PCR was run on the TCR CDR3. Via MiXCR, TCRdb re-called the multiplex PCR reads, giving one row per CDR3 protein. This sample yields 650,000 to 850,000 distinct CDR3 sequences, of which approximately 19% are seen a single time; approximately 16% belongs to the top ten.

Sequenced: blood. The rearrangement uses TRBV27 and TRBJ2-2; a weak D match, TRBD2 (6 bases). The TCR sequence derives from a woman between 50 and 59 years old with Graves' hyperthyroidism that later progressed to Graves' ophthalmopathy. As DNA, the CDR3 is TGTGCCAGCACGCAGCGGGCTGCCCTTGTGGGGGAGCTGTTTTTT. This codes for CASTQRAALVGELFF.